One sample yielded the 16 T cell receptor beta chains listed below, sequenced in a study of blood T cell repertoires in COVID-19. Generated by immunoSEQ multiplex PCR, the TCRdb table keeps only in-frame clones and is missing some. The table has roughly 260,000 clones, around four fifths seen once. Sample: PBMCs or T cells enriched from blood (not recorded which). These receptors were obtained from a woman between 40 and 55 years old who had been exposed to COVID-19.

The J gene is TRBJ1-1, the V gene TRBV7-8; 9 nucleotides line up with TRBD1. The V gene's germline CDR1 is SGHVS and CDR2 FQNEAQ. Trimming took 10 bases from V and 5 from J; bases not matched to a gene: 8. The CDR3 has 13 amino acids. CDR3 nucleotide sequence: TGTGCCACCATTCGGGACAGGGCGACTGAAGCTTTCTTT. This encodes CATIRDRATEAFF.

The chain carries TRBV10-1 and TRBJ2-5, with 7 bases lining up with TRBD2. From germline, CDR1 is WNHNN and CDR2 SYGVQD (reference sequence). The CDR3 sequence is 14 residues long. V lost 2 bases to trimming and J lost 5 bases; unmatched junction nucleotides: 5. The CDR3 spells CASSEKTSLETQYF. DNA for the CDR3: TGCGCCAGCAGTGAGAAGACTAGCTTGGAGACCCAGTACTTC.

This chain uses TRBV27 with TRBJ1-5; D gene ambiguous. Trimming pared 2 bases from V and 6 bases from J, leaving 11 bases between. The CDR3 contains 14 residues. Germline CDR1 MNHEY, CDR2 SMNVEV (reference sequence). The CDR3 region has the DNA TGTGCCAGCAGTTTACCGGGGATAGGTCAGCCCCAGCATTTT. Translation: CASSLPGIGQPQHF.

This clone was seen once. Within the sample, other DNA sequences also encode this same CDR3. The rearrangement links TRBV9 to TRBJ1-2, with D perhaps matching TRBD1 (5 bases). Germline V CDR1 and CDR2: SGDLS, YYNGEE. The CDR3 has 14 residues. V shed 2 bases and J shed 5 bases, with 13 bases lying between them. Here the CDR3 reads CASSVGGTSYGYTF. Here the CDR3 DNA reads TGTGCCAGCAGCGTGGGGGGAACCTCTTATGGCTACACCTTC. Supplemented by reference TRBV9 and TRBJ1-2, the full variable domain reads DSGVTQTPKHLITATGQRVTLRCSPRSGDLSVYWYQQSLDQGLQFLIQYYNGEERAKGNILERFSAQQFPDLHSELNLSSLELGDSALYFCASSVGGTSYGYTFGSGTRLTVV.

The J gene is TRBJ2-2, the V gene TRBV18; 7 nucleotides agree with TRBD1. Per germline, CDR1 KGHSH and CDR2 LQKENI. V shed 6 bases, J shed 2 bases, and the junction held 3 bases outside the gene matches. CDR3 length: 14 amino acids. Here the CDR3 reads CASSGQENTGELFF. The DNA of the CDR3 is TGTGCCAGCTCCGGACAGGAAAACACCGGGGAGCTGTTTTTT. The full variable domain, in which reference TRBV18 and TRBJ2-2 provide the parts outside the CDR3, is NAGVMQNPRHLVRRRGQEARLRCSPMKGHSHVYWYRQLPEEGLKFMVYLQKENIIDESGMPKERFSAEFPKEGPSILRIQQVVRGDSAAYFCASSGQENTGELFFGEGSRLTVL.

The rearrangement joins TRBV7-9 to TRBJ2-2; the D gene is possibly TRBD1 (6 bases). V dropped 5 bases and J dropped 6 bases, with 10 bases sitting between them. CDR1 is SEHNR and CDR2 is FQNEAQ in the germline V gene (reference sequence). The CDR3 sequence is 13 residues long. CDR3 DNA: TGTGCCAGCAGCCCCAGGGGCGCCGGGGAGCTGTTTTTT. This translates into CASSPRGAGELFF.

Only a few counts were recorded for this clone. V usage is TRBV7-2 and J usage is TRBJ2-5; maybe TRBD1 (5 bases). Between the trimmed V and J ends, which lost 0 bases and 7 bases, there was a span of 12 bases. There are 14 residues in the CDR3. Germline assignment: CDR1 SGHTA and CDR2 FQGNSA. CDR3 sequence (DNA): TGTGCCAGCAGCTTAGCGTCTGGGGCCGGGACCCAGTACTTC. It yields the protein CASSLASGAGTQYF.

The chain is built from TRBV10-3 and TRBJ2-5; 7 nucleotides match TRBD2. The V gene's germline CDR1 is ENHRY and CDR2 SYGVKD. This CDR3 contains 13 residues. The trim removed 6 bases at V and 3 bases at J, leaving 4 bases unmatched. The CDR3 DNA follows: TGTGCCATCAGGGCCCTAGCGGAAGAGACCCAGTACTTC. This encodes CAIRALAEETQYF.

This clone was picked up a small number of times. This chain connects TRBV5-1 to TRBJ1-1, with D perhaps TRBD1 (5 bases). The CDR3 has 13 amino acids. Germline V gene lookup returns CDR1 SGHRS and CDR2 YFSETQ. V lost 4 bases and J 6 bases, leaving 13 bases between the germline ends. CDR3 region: CASSNQGGSEAFF. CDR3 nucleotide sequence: TGCGCCAGCAGCAACCAGGGAGGCTCTGAAGCTTTCTTT.

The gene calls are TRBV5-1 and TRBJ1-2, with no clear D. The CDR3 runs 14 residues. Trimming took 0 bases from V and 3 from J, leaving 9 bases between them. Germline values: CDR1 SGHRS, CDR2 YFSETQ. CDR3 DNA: TGCGCCAGCAGCTTGGGGCCCAACGACTATGGCTACACCTTC. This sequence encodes CASSLGPNDYGYTF.

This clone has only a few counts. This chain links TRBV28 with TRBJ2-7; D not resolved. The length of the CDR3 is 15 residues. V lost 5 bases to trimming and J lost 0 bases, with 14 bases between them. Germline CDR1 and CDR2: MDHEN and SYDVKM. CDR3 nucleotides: TGTGCCAGCAGTAAGAGGAAAGGATCCTCCTACGAGCAGTACTTC. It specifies CASSKRKGSSYEQYF.

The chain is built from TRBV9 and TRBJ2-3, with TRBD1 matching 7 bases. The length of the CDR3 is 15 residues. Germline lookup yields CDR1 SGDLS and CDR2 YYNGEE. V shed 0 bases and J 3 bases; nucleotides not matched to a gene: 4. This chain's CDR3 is CASSVVSQGTDTQYF. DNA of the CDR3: TGTGCCAGCAGCGTAGTTTCACAGGGGACAGATACGCAGTATTTT.

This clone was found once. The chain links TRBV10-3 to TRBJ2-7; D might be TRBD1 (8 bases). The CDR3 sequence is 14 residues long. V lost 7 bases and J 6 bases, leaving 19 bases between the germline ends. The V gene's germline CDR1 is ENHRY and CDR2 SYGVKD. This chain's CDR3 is CAITPTGEGSEQYF. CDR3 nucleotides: TGTGCCATCACCCCGACAGGGGAGGGGAGCGAGCAGTACTTC.

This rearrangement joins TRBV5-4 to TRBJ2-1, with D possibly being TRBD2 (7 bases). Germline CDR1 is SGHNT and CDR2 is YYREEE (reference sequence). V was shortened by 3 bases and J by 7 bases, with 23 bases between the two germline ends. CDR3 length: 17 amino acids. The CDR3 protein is CASSWGGRAGGRNEQFF. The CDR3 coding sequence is TGTGCCAGCAGCTGGGGGGGGCGAGCCGGGGGGAGGAATGAGCAGTTCTTC.

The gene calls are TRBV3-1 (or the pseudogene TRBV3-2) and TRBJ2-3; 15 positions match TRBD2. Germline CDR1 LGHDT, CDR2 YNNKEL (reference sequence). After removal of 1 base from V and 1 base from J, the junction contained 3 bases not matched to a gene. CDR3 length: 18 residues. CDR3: CASSQGTSGGAGTDTQYF. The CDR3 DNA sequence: TGTGCCAGCAGCCAAGGGACTAGCGGGGGGGCGGGCACAGATACGCAGTATTTT.

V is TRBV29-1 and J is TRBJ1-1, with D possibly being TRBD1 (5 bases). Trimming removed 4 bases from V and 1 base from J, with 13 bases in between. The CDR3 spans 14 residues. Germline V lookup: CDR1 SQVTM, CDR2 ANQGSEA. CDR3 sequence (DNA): TGCAGCGTTGCCCAGGGTCAGGGGAACACTGAAGCTTTCTTT. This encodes CSVAQGQGNTEAFF.